The source of this T cell receptor beta chain is a study of patients and donors after allogeneic stem cell transplantation. Trimming took 8 bases from V and 0 from J, leaving 8 bases between them. The CDR3 consists of 14 residues. The germline gives CDR1 SNHLY, CDR2 FYNNEI. TCRdb ran MiXCR on the RT-PCR reads and lists one entry per CDR3 protein. The sample contains about a million distinct CDR3 sequences, roughly 18% of which appear only once. The material sequenced was blood, either unsorted or a sorted T cell fraction (not recorded which). V is TRBV2 and J is TRBJ1-6, with D uncertain. This clonotype was sampled from a human donor who was either an allogeneic HSCT recipient or a stem cell or donor lymphocyte infusion donor (not recorded which). It is not recorded whose cells these are; they may come from a transplant donor. CDR3 coding DNA: TGTGCCAGCGGTCAGCGCTCCTATAATTCACCCCTCCACTTT. The encoded protein is CASGQRSYNSPLHF.